This TCR beta chain was observed in a study of T-cell reconstitution after alpha-beta-depleted transplantation in children. TCRbeta library preparation incorporated unique molecular identifiers. TCRdb re-called the PCR reads with MiXCR, one entry per CDR3 protein. The table shows roughly 610,000 distinct CDR3 sequences, with roughly a tenth occurring only once. This clonotype was counted only a few times. The sequence was collected from a human donor who donated a stem cell graft to a child with acute myeloid leukemia. The sequences come from PBMCs from the stem cell graft donor, collected from the stem cell graft.

The CDR3 reads CASSSRGLAGGPSYNEQFF. The CDR3 DNA sequence: TGCGCCAGCAGCAGCCGAGGACTAGCGGGAGGGCCGAGCTACAATGAGCAGTTCTTC. V usage is TRBV5-1 and J usage is TRBJ2-1, with TRBD2 matching 15 bases. Germline V gene sequence: CDR1 SGHRS, CDR2 YFSETQ. This CDR3 region has 19 residues. Trimming took 4 bases from V and 3 from J; bases not matched to a gene: 11.